Shown below are 10 T cell receptor beta chains from a single sample sequenced in a study of T cell clonotyping in hematopoietic cell transplantation. The time point denotes: recipient sample about 28 days before transplant, after cytoreduction. This table comes from immunoSEQ multiplex PCR, and its TCRdb copy is limited to in-frame clones, with some not included. In the table there are roughly 30,000 clones, approximately 86% of which are singletons. Sequencing used peripheral blood mononuclear cells, obtained before stem cell transplant. The source of these receptors is a man between 35 and 55 years old with acute myeloid leukemia. Some clones in this sample may be carry-over from other donors' samples.

The J gene is TRBJ2-1, the V gene TRBV7-2; the match to TRBD2 covers 10 bases. V dropped 5 bases and J dropped 3; count of bases not matched to a gene: 4. The germline CDR1 and CDR2 sequences are SGHTA and FQGNSA. CDR3 length: 15 residues. CDR3 DNA: TGTGCCAGCAGCCAAACTAGCGGGATCTACAATGAGCAGTTCTTC. Translation: CASSQTSGIYNEQFF.

This clone has only one observation. The CDR3 loop is CASSLGDGAGNTEAFF. In DNA form, the CDR3 reads TGCGCCAGCAGCTTGGGGGATGGGGCTGGGAACACTGAAGCTTTCTTT. This chain links TRBV5-1 with TRBJ1-1; possible D gene TRBD1, 5 bases. CDR1 is SGHRS and CDR2 is YFSETQ in the germline V gene. V was shortened by 0 bases and J by 1 base, with 13 bases between the two germline ends. The CDR3 loop spans 16 amino acids.

V is TRBV2 and J is TRBJ2-2; 10 bases align to TRBD2. With V trimmed by 6 bases and J by 0 bases, 13 bases remained unmatched. Germline V gives CDR1 SNHLY, CDR2 FYNNEI. This CDR3 spans 19 amino acids. DNA for the CDR3: TGTGCCAGCAGAGCCTTCCCGGGACTAGCGATCCCGAACACCGGGGAGCTGTTTTTT. Protein: CASRAFPGLAIPNTGELFF.

The chain combines TRBV28 with TRBJ1-3; tentatively, D is TRBD1 (6 bases). V was trimmed by 4 bases and J by 0 bases, leaving 10 bases between them. Germline loops: CDR1 MDHEN, CDR2 SYDVKM. The CDR3 contains 15 residues. CDR3 bases: TGTGCCAGCAGTTCCTGGACAGCCTCTGGAAACACCATATATTTT. Residues: CASSSWTASGNTIYF.

The rearrangement uses TRBV7-2 and TRBJ1-1; no clear D gene. Per germline, CDR1 SGHTA and CDR2 FQGNSA. Trimming took 6 bases from V and 4 from J, leaving 15 bases between them. The CDR3 length is 14 residues. This CDR3 is CASSYGSERTEAFF. CDR3 sequence (DNA): TGTGCCAGCAGTTACGGTTCGGAGCGCACTGAAGCTTTCTTT.

This rearrangement joins TRBV28 to TRBJ1-1, with D possibly being TRBD1 (6 bases). This CDR3 region has 15 residues. CDR1 is MDHEN, CDR2 SYDVKM, per germline. The V gene lost 6 bases and the J gene lost 4 bases, with 18 bases spanning the gap. Here the CDR3 DNA reads TGTGCCAGCAGCCCCGTAAACAGGGAGGGCACTGAAGCTTTCTTT. It specifies CASSPVNREGTEAFF. Full variable domain (rest looked up from reference TRBV28 and TRBJ1-1): DVKVTQSSRYLVKRTGEKVFLECVQDMDHENMFWYRQDPGLGLRLIYFSYDVKMKEKGDIPEGYSVSREKKERFSLILESASTNQTSMYLCASSPVNREGTEAFFGQGTRLTVV.

The chain uses TRBV10-3 and TRBJ1-5; D is unresolved. V shed 2 bases and J shed 4 bases, with 6 bases lying between them. There are 13 residues in the CDR3. The germline V gene encodes CDR1 ENHRY and CDR2 SYGVKD. CDR3 sequence reads: CAISETVNQPQHF. In nucleotides, the CDR3 is TGTGCCATCAGTGAGACGGTTAATCAGCCCCAGCATTTT.

CDR3 DNA sequence: TGTGCCAGCAGCTCTGGGCCTGGGGAGCAGTACTTC. Translated: CASSSGPGEQYF. The chain recombines TRBV7-2 with TRBJ2-7; D remains unclear. CDR3 length: 12 amino acids. Per the germline V gene, CDR1 is SGHTA and CDR2 is FQGNSA. Deletions cut 4 bases from V and 7 bases from J, with 11 bases between.

The chain uses TRBV7-2 and TRBJ2-1; 8 positions match TRBD2. This CDR3 has 16 amino acids. Germline trimming cut 3 bases from V and 0 bases from J; bases unmatched to any gene: 4. The germline V gene has CDR1 SGHTA and CDR2 FQGNSA. The CDR3 region has the DNA TGTGCCAGCAGCTTGAGCGGGGGAGCCTCCTACAATGAGCAGTTCTTC. Its protein is CASSLSGGASYNEQFF. Based on the CDR3 plus reference TRBV7-2 and TRBJ2-1, the full variable domain is GAGVSQSPSNKVTEKGKDVELRCDPISGHTALYWYRQSLGQGLEFLIYFQGNSAPDKSGLPSDRFSAERTGGSVSTLTIQRTQQEDSAVYLCASSLSGGASYNEQFFGPGTRLTVL.

V is TRBV15 and J is TRBJ1-4, with 9 bases matching TRBD1. Looked up from germline, CDR1 is LNHNV and CDR2 is YYDKDF (reference sequence). The J segment lost 7 bases and the V segment lost 0 bases, leaving 9 bases of the junction unmatched. The CDR3 spans 17 residues. CDR3 amino acids: CATSRDGPGQGGEKLFF. The CDR3 nucleotides read TGTGCCACCAGCAGAGATGGCCCGGGACAGGGCGGTGAAAAACTGTTTTTT.